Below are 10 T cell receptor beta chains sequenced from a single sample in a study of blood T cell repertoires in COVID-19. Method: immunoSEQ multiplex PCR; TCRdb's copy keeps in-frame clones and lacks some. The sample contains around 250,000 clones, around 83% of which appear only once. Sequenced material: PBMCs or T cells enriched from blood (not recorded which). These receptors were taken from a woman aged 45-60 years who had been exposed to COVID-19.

The CDR3 reads CASSPGRTGIYGYTF. For the CDR3, the DNA is TGTGCCAGCTCACCAGGAAGGACAGGGATCTATGGCTACACCTTC. This chain connects TRBV18 to TRBJ1-2; TRBD1 matches at 8 bases. V trimming: 2 bases; J trimming: 4 bases; junction bases outside the gene matches: 6. CDR3 length: 15 amino acids. The germline CDR1 and CDR2 sequences are KGHSH and LQKENI.

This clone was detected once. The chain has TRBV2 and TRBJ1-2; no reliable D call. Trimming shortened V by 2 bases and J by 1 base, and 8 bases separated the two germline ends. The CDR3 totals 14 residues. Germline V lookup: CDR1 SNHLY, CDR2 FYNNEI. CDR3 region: CASSETPDNYGYTF. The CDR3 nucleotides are TGTGCCAGCAGTGAAACGCCAGATAACTATGGCTACACCTTC.

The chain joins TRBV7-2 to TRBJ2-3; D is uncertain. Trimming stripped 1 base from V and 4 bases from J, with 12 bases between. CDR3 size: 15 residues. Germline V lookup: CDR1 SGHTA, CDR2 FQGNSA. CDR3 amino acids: CASSLELTTPDTQYF. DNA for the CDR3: TGTGCCAGCAGCTTAGAACTCACTACCCCAGATACGCAGTATTTT.

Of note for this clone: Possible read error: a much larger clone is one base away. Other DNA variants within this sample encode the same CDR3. This CDR3 reads CASSLSGGNTIYF. The CDR3 DNA follows: TGTGCCAGCAGCTTGTCAGGGGGAAACACCATATATTTT. This chain joins TRBV7-3 and TRBJ1-3; weak D call: TRBD1 (5 bases). Per the germline V gene, CDR1 is SGHTA and CDR2 is FQGTGA. The CDR3 has 13 amino acids. V dropped 3 bases and J dropped 4 bases, with 7 bases sitting between them.

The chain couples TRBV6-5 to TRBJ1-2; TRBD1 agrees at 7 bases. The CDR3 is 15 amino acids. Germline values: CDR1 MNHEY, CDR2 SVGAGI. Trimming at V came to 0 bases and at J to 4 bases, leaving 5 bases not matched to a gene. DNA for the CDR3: TGTGCCAGCAGTTACTCTGAGGGACAGACCTATGGCTACACCTTC. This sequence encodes CASSYSEGQTYGYTF.

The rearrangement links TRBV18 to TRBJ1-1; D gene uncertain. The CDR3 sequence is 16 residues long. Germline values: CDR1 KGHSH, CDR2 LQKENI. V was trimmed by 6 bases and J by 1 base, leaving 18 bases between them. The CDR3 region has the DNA TGTGCCAGCTCCCTATATCCCGGCGGAGAGAACACTGAAGCTTTCTTT. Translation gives CASSLYPGGENTEAFF. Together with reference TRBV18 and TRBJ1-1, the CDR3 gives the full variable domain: NAGVMQNPRHLVRRRGQEARLRCSPMKGHSHVYWYRQLPEEGLKFMVYLQKENIIDESGMPKERFSAEFPKEGPSILRIQQVVRGDSAAYFCASSLYPGGENTEAFFGQGTRLTVV.

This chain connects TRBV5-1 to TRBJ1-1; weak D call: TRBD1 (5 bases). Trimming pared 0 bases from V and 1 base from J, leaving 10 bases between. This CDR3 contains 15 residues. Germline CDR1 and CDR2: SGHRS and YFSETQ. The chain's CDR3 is CASSLAPRGNTEAFF. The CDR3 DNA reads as TGCGCCAGCAGCTTGGCTCCAAGGGGGAACACTGAAGCTTTCTTT.

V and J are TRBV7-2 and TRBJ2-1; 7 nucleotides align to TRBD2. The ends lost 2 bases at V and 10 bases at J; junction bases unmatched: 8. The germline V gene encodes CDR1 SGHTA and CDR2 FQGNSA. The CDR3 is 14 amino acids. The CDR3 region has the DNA TGTGCCAGCAGCTTACGAACGGGGGGAGGAGAGCAGTTCTTC. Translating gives CASSLRTGGGEQFF.

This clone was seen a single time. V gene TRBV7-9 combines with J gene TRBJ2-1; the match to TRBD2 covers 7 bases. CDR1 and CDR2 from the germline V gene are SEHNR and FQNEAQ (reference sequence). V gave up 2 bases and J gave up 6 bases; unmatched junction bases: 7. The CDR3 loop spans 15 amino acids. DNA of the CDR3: TGTGCCAGCAGCTTAAGGGGAGCGGGGATCAATGAGCAGTTCTTC. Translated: CASSLRGAGINEQFF.

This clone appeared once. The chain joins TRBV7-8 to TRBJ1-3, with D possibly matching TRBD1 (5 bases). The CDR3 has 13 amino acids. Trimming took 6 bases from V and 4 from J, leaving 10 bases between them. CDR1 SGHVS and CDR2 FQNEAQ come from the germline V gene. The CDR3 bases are TGTGCCAGCAGTCAAAACAGGGGAAACACCATATATTTT. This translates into CASSQNRGNTIYF.